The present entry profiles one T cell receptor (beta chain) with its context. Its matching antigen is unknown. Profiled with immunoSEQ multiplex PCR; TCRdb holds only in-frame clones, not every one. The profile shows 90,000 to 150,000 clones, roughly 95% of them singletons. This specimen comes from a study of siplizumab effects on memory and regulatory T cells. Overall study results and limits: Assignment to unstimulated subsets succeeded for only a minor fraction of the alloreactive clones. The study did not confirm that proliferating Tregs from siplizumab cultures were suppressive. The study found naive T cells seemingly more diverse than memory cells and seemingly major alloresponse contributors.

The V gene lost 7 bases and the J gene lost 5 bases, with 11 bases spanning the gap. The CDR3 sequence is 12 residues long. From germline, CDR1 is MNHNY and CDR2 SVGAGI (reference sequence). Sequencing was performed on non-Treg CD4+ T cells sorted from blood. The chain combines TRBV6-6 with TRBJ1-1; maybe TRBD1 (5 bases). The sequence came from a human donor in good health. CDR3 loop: CASTYGATEAFF. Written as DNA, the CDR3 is TGTGCCAGCACCTACGGGGCGACTGAAGCTTTCTTT.